Described below is a single T cell receptor beta chain sequence and its context. The antigen is not known. Assay execution proceeded at the deep level. Clones were read by immunoSEQ multiplex PCR, and TCRdb kept only the in-frame ones, dropping some. The sample includes under 2,000,000 clones, about 95% of them seen just once. The data derive from a study of shared clonotypes between healthy human individuals. Study results and caveats: With several donors compared, about 5.2% of naive CD4 clonotypes were shared. The generation probabilities recorded for non-shared clonotypes fell below those of clonotypes shared by all four donors. A limitation of the genetic and exposure-history diversity represented arose from few donors.

V gave up 2 bases and J gave up 10 bases; unmatched junction bases: 7. Germline CDR1 and CDR2: SGHVS and FQNEAQ. The CDR3 is 15 amino acids. The naive CD8 subset, CD45RO-negative cells positively selected for CCR7, excluded terminally differentiated effector memory CD45RA+ cells. The sequenced sample was naive CD8+ T cells sorted from blood. V usage is TRBV7-8 and J usage is TRBJ1-6; TRBD1 agrees at 8 bases. The sequence came from a young man in good health. CDR3 residues: CASSLSDRGRSPLHF. The CDR3 DNA sequence: TGTGCCAGCAGCTTATCCGACAGGGGCCGCTCACCCCTCCACTTT.